This T cell receptor (beta chain) was recovered during a study of blood T cell repertoires in COVID-19. About the study: Acute and convalescent COVID-19 samples came from the United States, Italy and Spain. The cDNA or gDNA used as material had been derived from T cells, B-cell-depleted T cells, or PBMCs.

It was during active infection that Seattle patients were enrolled and then longitudinally followed. V lost 4 bases and J lost 1; bases outside the gene matches: 3. CDR1 is MNHEY, CDR2 SMNVEV, per germline (reference sequence). The CDR3 is 14 amino acids. Generated by immunoSEQ multiplex PCR, the TCRdb table keeps only in-frame clones and is missing some. Seen here are approximately 290,000 clones, approximately 90% observed once, and the top ten hold about 2.2%. What was sequenced was peripheral blood. The origin of this receptor is a woman aged 30 to 39 with COVID-19, enrolled during active disease. The V call is TRBV27, the J call TRBJ2-7; 8 bases are shared with TRBD1. The CDR3 coding sequence is TGTGCCAGCAGTTGGGACAGGTTTTCCTACGAGCAGTACTTC. It specifies CASSWDRFSYEQYF.